A selection of T cell receptor beta chains follows, all from one sample in a study of blood T cell repertoires in COVID-19. Profiling relied on immunoSEQ multiplex PCR, and the TCRdb table lists in-frame clones only, not all of them. The repertoire holds 150,000 to 200,000 clones, with 90% as singletons. The sequenced sample consisted of peripheral blood. All receptors derive from a man over 45 with acute or convalescent COVID-19. The conserved cysteine and the conserved F or W are not part of the CDR3 here.

TRBV3-1/TRBV3-2	TRBJ1-2	12	ASSQDWGGWRYT
TRBV18	TRBJ1-3	13	ASSPTTSSGNTIY
TRBV7-2	TRBJ1-2	15	ASSLGQELRGERGYT
TRBV28	TRBJ1-5	15	ASSYPIYRGGNQPQH
TRBV5-1	TRBJ2-3	14	ASSPPRRGDTDTQY
TRBV7-9	TRBJ1-1	12	ASSLTGANTEAF
TRBV10-3	TRBJ2-1	13	AISIGTSGNNEQF
TRBV5-4	TRBJ2-3	14	ASSLTSGGATDTQY
TRBV19	TRBJ2-1	14	ASSSRGLAGAGEQF
TRBV3-1/TRBV3-2	TRBJ2-7	12	ASSQAIGAGEQY
TRBV4-2	TRBJ1-1	15	ASSQDHVDTLNTEAF
TRBV7-2	TRBJ2-1	12	ASSLVQGFGEQF
TRBV19	TRBJ1-4	14	ASRDRQGSGGEKLF
TRBV5-4	TRBJ2-1	14	ASSQGLAGGPNEQF
TRBV5-1	TRBJ1-5	13	ASSSGLDGNQPQH
TRBV6-4	TRBJ1-5	15	ASSVSGVGAWSQPQH
TRBV18	TRBJ2-5	13	ASSRPGTAQETQY
TRBV19	TRBJ2-3	14	ASSIGAGASTDTQY
TRBV28	TRBJ1-5	14	ASRPFGAGESQPQH
TRBV7-6	TRBJ1-3	13	ASSLGAGSGNTIY
TRBV7-2	TRBJ2-3	13	ASSRTGYRTDTQY
TRBV7-2	TRBJ2-7	12	ASSFSGQAYEQY
TRBV30	TRBJ2-5	14	AWRPALAGARETQY
TRBV7-2	TRBJ1-5	13	ASSLEPGSNQPQH
TRBV6-5	TRBJ2-7	10	ATTDRRYEQY
TRBV19	TRBJ1-5	13	ASSIRDSFTQPQH
TRBV2	TRBJ1-2	14	ASSEGWTGTYYGYT
TRBV24-1	TRBJ2-2	16	ATSEAPGTSGVGGELF
TRBV11-2	TRBJ2-3	11	ASSLLSTDTQY
TRBV30	TRBJ1-2	10	AWSPQGYGYT
TRBV28	TRBJ1-2	10	ASSSQGYGYT
TRBV4-2	TRBJ2-3	13	ASSQSQGWTDTQY
TRBV5-1	TRBJ2-3	13	ASSYSGGTADTQY
TRBV11-3	TRBJ1-4	16	ASSPMAEGKTTNEKLF
TRBV11-3	TRBJ2-3	14	ASSQGTSGGTDTQY
TRBV6-2/TRBV6-3	TRBJ1-6	13	ASSEGGRFFSPLH
TRBV5-4	TRBJ2-7	12	ASSSRLAGGEQY
TRBV27	TRBJ2-3	13	ASGPRTASTDTQY
TRBV11-3	TRBJ2-3	12	ASAQGSRTDTQY
TRBV18	TRBJ1-5	13	ASSPSGGRDQPQH